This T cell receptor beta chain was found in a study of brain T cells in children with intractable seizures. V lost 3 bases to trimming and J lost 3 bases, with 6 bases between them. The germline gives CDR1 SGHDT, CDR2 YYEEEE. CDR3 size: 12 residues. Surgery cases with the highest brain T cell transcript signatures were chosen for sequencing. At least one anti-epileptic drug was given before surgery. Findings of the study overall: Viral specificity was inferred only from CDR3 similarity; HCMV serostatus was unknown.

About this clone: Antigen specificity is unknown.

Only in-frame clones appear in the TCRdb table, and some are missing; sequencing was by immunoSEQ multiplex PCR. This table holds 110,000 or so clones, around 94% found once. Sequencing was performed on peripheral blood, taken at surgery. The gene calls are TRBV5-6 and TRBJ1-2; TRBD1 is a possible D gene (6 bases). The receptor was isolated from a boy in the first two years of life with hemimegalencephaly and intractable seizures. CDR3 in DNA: TGTGCCAGCAGCTGGGGGCACTATGGCTACACCTTC. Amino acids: CASSWGHYGYTF. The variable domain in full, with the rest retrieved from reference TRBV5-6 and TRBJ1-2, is DAGVTQSPTHLIKTRGQQVTLRCSPKSGHDTVSWYQQALGQGPQFIFQYYEEEERQRGNFPDRFSGHQFPNYSSELNVNALLLGDSALYLCASSWGHYGYTFGSGTRLTVV.